This T cell receptor beta chain was captured by sequencing in a study of graft-versus-host responses after intestinal transplantation. About the study: All recipients were given anti-thymocyte globulin induction, and tacrolimus and steroids were then administered for 2 to 4 years. Study results and limitations: Allografts of one patient group, those with graft-donor T cell macrochimerism, had high graft-versus-host to host-versus-graft clonal ratios. Ileal or blood samples showed some GvH clones first, and such clones were also found in recipient marrow.

Sequencing used immunoSEQ multiplex PCR; TCRdb keeps in-frame clones, though not all of them. The data show some 70,000 clones, over 85% seen once. In the case of this clone: The antigen is undetermined.

The posterior iliac crest or another chosen site supplied post-transplant bone marrow aspirates. This CDR3 has 13 residues. Trimming left V 5 bases short and J 1 base short, with 8 bases between. From germline, CDR1 is SGHTA and CDR2 FQGTGA. This receptor was obtained from a human patient who received an intestinal transplant, so some T cells may come from the graft donor. The sequencing here drew on bone marrow, taken approximately 700 days after intestinal transplantation. This sequence joins TRBV7-3 and TRBJ1-1; maybe TRBD1 (5 bases). The CDR3 sequence: CASSLQGNTEAFF. CDR3 DNA: TGTGCCAGCAGCCTTCAGGGGAACACTGAAGCTTTCTTT.